Below are 14 T cell receptor beta chains sequenced from a single sample in a study of blood T cell repertoires in COVID-19. The assay was immunoSEQ multiplex PCR, and TCRdb's table has in-frame clones only and misses some. The table lists 220,000 or so clones, about 88% of them singletons. Input material: peripheral blood. These TCRs come from a woman between 45 and 65 years old with COVID-19, enrolled during active disease.

J is TRBJ2-5 and V is TRBV15; D perhaps matches TRBD1 (6 bases). The ends were cut back, 4 bases at V and 3 bases at J, with 15 bases in the middle. This CDR3 is built from 15 residues. Germline V gene lookup returns CDR1 LNHNV and CDR2 YYDKDF (reference sequence). The CDR3: CATSNLQGAEETQYF. The CDR3, as DNA: TGTGCCACCAGCAACCTACAGGGAGCTGAAGAGACCCAGTACTTC.

This clone was picked up many times. This chain links TRBV2 with TRBJ2-7; tentative D call: TRBD2 (6 bases). The V end lost 3 bases, the J end lost 3 bases, and 12 bases lay between the germline ends. In germline, CDR1 is SNHLY, CDR2 FYNNEI. The CDR3 has 14 amino acids. Here the CDR3 DNA reads TGTGCCAGCAGTGATATGGGGGGAATCTACGAGCAGTACTTC. It translates to CASSDMGGIYEQYF.

The rearrangement joins TRBV5-6 to TRBJ1-5; no definite D call. This CDR3 contains 17 residues. Trimming left V 4 bases short and J 6 bases short, with 23 bases between. Germline V gene data show CDR1 as SGHDT and CDR2 as YYEEEE. The CDR3 bases are TGTGCCAGCAGCCCTTGGGGAGGGCTGGGCCTCGGTCAGCCCCAGCATTTT. Encoded protein: CASSPWGGLGLGQPQHF. The full variable domain, with the rest looked up from reference TRBV5-6 and TRBJ1-5, is DAGVTQSPTHLIKTRGQQVTLRCSPKSGHDTVSWYQQALGQGPQFIFQYYEEEERQRGNFPDRFSGHQFPNYSSELNVNALLLGDSALYLCASSPWGGLGLGQPQHFGDGTRLSIL.

This clone has a single count. V gene TRBV5-1 combines with J gene TRBJ2-5; maybe TRBD2 (5 bases). CDR3 length equals 15 residues. V lost 0 bases and J 3 bases, leaving 12 bases between the germline ends. Germline V gene data show CDR1 as SGHRS and CDR2 as YFSETQ. Here the CDR3 DNA reads TGCGCCAGCAGCTTGGGGCGGGCGAATAAAGAGACCCAGTACTTC. Amino acid sequence: CASSLGRANKETQYF.

The rearrangement uses TRBV30 and TRBJ1-3, with D perhaps TRBD1 (6 bases). Trimming shortened V by 3 bases and J by 3 bases, and 18 bases separated the two germline ends. Per germline, CDR1 GTSNPN and CDR2 SVGIG (reference sequence). The CDR3 spans 16 residues. This CDR3 is CAWRGAADRYGNTIYF. CDR3 nucleotide sequence: TGTGCCTGGAGGGGGGCAGCGGACCGGTATGGAAACACCATATATTTT.

The chain combines TRBV15 with TRBJ1-4; D unresolved. Germline assignment: CDR1 LNHNV and CDR2 YYDKDF (reference sequence). V was trimmed by 3 bases and J by 4 bases, leaving 12 bases between them. The CDR3 runs 15 residues. The CDR3 DNA follows: TGTGCCACCAGCAGGCCGGGATCTAATAATGAAAAACTGTTTTTT. It specifies CATSRPGSNNEKLFF. The full variable domain, in which reference TRBV15 and TRBJ1-4 provide the parts outside the CDR3, is DAMVIQNPRYQVTQFGKPVTLSCSQTLNHNVMYWYQQKSSQAPKLLFHYYDKDFNNEADTPDNFQSRRPNTSFCFLDIRSPGLGDTAMYLCATSRPGSNNEKLFFGSGTQLSVL.

The chain is built from TRBV7-2 and TRBJ2-7; D is possibly TRBD1 (7 bases). Germline CDR1 reads SGHTA; CDR2 reads FQGNSA. The length of the CDR3 is 15 residues. Between the trimmed V and J ends, which lost 4 bases and 2 bases, there was a span of 15 bases. CDR3 sequence (DNA): TGTGCCAGCAGCTCAATAGGAGGGGGCGCCTACGAGCAGTACTTC. Translation gives CASSSIGGGAYEQYF.

V and J are TRBV19 and TRBJ1-1, with D possibly being TRBD1 (6 bases). The V end was cut by 7 bases, the J end by 4 bases, with 13 bases between. The germline V gene encodes CDR1 LNHDA and CDR2 SQIVND (reference sequence). The CDR3 runs 13 residues. CDR3 DNA sequence: TGTGCCAGTACCCCAGACAGGACCACTGAAGCTTTCTTT. Amino acid sequence: CASTPDRTTEAFF.

The V call is TRBV28, the J call TRBJ2-4; TRBD1 matches at 7 bases. V trimming: 8 bases; J trimming: 2 bases; junction bases outside the gene matches: 12. The CDR3 is 16 amino acids. CDR1 is MDHEN, CDR2 SYDVKM, per germline. The CDR3 DNA reads as TGTGCCAGCGCGAAGACAGGGACGGGGTCCAAAAACATTCAGTACTTC. Translation gives CASAKTGTGSKNIQYF.

The CDR3 reads CASSLGQGPDTQYF. In DNA, the CDR3 is TGTGCCAGCAGCTTAGGACAGGGCCCAGATACGCAGTATTTT. This rearrangement joins TRBV7-8 to TRBJ2-3, with 7 bases identical to TRBD1. The CDR3 has 14 residues. Germline CDR1 and CDR2: SGHVS and FQNEAQ. Trimming cost V 1 base and J 4 bases; bases outside gene matches: 2.

The chain is built from TRBV6-2 or TRBV6-3 and TRBJ2-2, with TRBD2 matching 10 bases. The V gene end was trimmed by 3 bases and the J gene end by 7 bases; junction bases not matched to a gene: 8. Germline-derived CDR1 and CDR2 are MNHEY and SVGEGT. The CDR3 spans 16 residues. CDR3 sequence: CASSYEAGGPIGELFF. Here the CDR3 DNA reads TGTGCCAGCAGTTATGAAGCGGGGGGGCCCATCGGGGAGCTGTTTTTT.

The chain couples TRBV18 to TRBJ2-3; a weak D match, TRBD1 (5 bases). The germline V and J ends were trimmed by 3 bases and 0 bases, with 7 bases remaining between them. The CDR3 covers 14 residues. Per germline, CDR1 KGHSH and CDR2 LQKENI. The CDR3 loop reads CASSPTDSTDTQYF. The CDR3 region has the DNA TGTGCCAGCTCACCGACAGATAGCACAGATACGCAGTATTTT.

The gene calls are TRBV5-1 and TRBJ2-2; tentatively, D is TRBD1 (6 bases). CDR1 SGHRS and CDR2 YFSETQ come from the germline V gene. This CDR3 has 15 residues. V lost 3 bases and J lost 1, with 10 bases in between. CDR3 loop: CASSSTTGNTGELFF. The CDR3 DNA sequence: TGCGCCAGCAGCTCAACGACAGGGAACACCGGGGAGCTGTTTTTT.

The J gene is TRBJ2-4, the V gene TRBV6-1; D is perhaps TRBD2 (6 bases). The germline V gene has CDR1 MNHNS and CDR2 SASEGT. The CDR3 extends over 16 amino acids. The V end lost 1 base, the J end lost 9 bases, and 19 bases lay between the germline ends. The CDR3 DNA reads TGTGCCAGCAGTGAAGAGCTCCAGGGTGGGAGGAGCATTCAGTACTTC. This codes for CASSEELQGGRSIQYF.